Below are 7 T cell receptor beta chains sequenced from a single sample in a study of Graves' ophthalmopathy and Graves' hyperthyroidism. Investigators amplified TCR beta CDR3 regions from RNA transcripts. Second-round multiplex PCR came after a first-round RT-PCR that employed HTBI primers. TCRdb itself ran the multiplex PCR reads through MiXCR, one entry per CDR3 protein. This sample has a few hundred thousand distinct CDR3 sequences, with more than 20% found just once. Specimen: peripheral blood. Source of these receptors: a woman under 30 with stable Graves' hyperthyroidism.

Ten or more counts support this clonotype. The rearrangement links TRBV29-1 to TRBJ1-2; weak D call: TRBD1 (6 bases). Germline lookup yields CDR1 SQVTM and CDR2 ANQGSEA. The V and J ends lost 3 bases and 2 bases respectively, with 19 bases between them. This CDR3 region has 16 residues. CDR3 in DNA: TGCAGCGTTGAGGACCTACAGGGACCGCCCAACTATGGCTACACCTTC. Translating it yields CSVEDLQGPPNYGYTF.

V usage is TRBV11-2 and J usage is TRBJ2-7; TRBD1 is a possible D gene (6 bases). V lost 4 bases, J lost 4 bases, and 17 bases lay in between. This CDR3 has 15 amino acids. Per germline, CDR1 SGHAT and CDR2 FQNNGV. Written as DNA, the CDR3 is TGTGCCAGCAGCTACTCGCGAGGGGGAACGTACGAGCAGTACTTC. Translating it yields CASSYSRGGTYEQYF.

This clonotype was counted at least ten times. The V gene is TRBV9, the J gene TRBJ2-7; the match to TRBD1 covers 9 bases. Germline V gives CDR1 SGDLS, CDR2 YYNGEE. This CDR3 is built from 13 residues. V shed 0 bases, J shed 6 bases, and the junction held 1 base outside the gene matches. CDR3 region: CASSVEGQGEQYF. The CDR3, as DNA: TGTGCCAGCAGCGTAGAGGGACAGGGCGAGCAGTACTTC.

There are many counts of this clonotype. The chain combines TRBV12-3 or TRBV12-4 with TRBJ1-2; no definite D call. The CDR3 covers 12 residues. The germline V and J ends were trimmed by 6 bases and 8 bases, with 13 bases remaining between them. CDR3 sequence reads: CASRPPAAGYTF. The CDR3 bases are TGTGCCAGCAGACCCCCAGCAGCGGGCTACACCTTC.

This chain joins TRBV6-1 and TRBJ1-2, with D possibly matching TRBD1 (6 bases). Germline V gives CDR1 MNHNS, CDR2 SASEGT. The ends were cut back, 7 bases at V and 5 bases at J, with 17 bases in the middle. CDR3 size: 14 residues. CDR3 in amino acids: CASKVRGLDYGYTF. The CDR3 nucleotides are TGTGCCAGCAAGGTCAGGGGTTTAGATTATGGCTACACCTTC.

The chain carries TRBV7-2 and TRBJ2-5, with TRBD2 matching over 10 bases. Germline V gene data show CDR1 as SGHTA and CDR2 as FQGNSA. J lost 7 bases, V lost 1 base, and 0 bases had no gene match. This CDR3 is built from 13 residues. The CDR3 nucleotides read TGTGCCAGCAGCTTAGTAGCGGGGGGGACCCAGTACTTC. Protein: CASSLVAGGTQYF.

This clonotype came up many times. The CDR3 bases are TGTGCCACCAGTGACGGGGGCTACGAGCAGTACTTC. This translates into CATSDGGYEQYF. The V call is TRBV24-1, the J call TRBJ2-7, with D maybe TRBD2 (6 bases). This CDR3 spans 12 amino acids. V was cut by 4 bases and J by 3 bases, with 6 bases left in between. CDR1 is KGHDR, CDR2 SFDVKD, per germline.